These 19 T cell receptor beta chains were sequenced from one sample in a study of cytomegalovirus exposure and HLA in healthy donors. The PCR was carried out with 60 Vbeta primers and 13 Jbeta primers. Some clones are missing from TCRdb's copy, which holds only in-frame ones; the method was immunoSEQ multiplex PCR. The sample holds about 99,000 clones, roughly three quarters seen once. Sequenced input: PBMCs. The receptor source for this set is a man between 50 and 59 years old in good health and CMV-seropositive.

The chain has TRBV5-1 and TRBJ2-3; 10 bases are a match to TRBD2. Germline trimming cut 3 bases from V and 0 bases from J; bases unmatched to any gene: 1. CDR1 and CDR2 from the germline V gene are SGHRS and YFSETQ. There are 15 residues in the CDR3. CDR3 nucleotides: TGCGCCAGCAGCTCTAGCGGGAGTAGCACAGATACGCAGTATTTT. It codes for CASSSSGSSTDTQYF.

The rearrangement joins TRBV6-5 to TRBJ2-1; TRBD2 matches 13 bases. With V trimmed by 6 bases and J by 14 bases, 13 bases remained unmatched. The length of the CDR3 is 15 residues. Germline V gene data show CDR1 as MNHEY and CDR2 as SVGAGI. The CDR3 nucleotides read TGTGCCAGCAGAACCTCCGGGACTAGCGGGATTTTTGAGTTCTTC. Amino acid sequence: CASRTSGTSGIFEFF.

The chain joins TRBV28 to TRBJ2-3; the match to TRBD1 covers 10 bases. J gave up 3 bases and V 4 bases, and 7 bases lay outside the gene matches. CDR1 is MDHEN, CDR2 SYDVKM, per germline. The CDR3 runs 16 residues. CDR3 sequence: CASSSDRGLRTDTQYF. The CDR3 nucleotides are TGTGCCAGCAGTTCAGACAGGGGGCTCAGAACAGATACGCAGTATTTT.

The gene calls are TRBV7-8 and TRBJ1-3, with D possibly being TRBD1 (5 bases). The CDR3 is made up of 14 amino acids. Trimming pared 5 bases from V and 2 bases from J, leaving 10 bases between. Germline V gives CDR1 SGHVS, CDR2 FQNEAQ. The CDR3 spells CASSRQGTGNTIYF. CDR3 sequence (DNA): TGTGCCAGCAGCCGTCAGGGAACTGGAAACACCATATATTTT.

V is TRBV5-8 and J is TRBJ1-2; no definite D call. Looked up from germline, CDR1 is SGHTS and CDR2 is YDEGEE. The germline V and J ends were trimmed by 10 bases and 4 bases, with 17 bases remaining between them. The CDR3 length is 13 residues. CDR3 region: CASQPRIAYGYTF. CDR3 coding DNA: TGTGCCTCTCAGCCTCGCATAGCCTATGGCTACACCTTC.

This clone was seen a handful of times. The chain employs TRBV18 and TRBJ2-5, with TRBD1 identical over 10 bases. The V gene's germline CDR1 is KGHSH and CDR2 LQKENI. V shed 3 bases, J shed 1 base, and the junction held 5 bases outside the gene matches. The CDR3 covers 16 residues. CDR3 sequence reads: CASSPVRTGGQETQYF. The CDR3 bases are TGTGCCAGCTCACCGGTTCGGACAGGGGGCCAAGAGACCCAGTACTTC.

The rearrangement links TRBV7-2 to TRBJ1-2, with 8 nucleotides matching TRBD1. CDR3 length: 15 residues. The germline CDR1 and CDR2 sequences are SGHTA and FQGNSA. The V gene end was trimmed by 3 bases and the J gene end by 2 bases; junction bases not matched to a gene: 5. The CDR3 loop reads CASSLTDRANYGYTF. The CDR3 DNA follows: TGTGCCAGCAGCTTGACGGACAGGGCGAACTATGGCTACACCTTC.

The V call is TRBV27, the J call TRBJ2-5; 9 positions match TRBD2. The germline V gene has CDR1 MNHEY and CDR2 SMNVEV (reference sequence). The CDR3 is 16 residues long. V lost 5 bases to trimming and J lost 6 bases; unmatched junction nucleotides: 13. The CDR3 DNA reads TGTGCCAGCAGTCCCACGGCAGCGGGAGGAAGAAAGACCCAGTACTTC. Protein product: CASSPTAAGGRKTQYF.

The rearrangement links TRBV10-3 to TRBJ2-7, with unresolved D. CDR1 and CDR2 (germline): ENHRY, SYGVKD. Trimming took off 0 bases at V and 2 bases at J, with 11 bases between the two ends. The CDR3 runs to 15 residues. The CDR3 DNA reads TGTGCCATCAGTGAGTCTGGTAGCCATACCTACGAGCAGTACTTC. It specifies CAISESGSHTYEQYF.

V is TRBV5-1 and J is TRBJ2-7, with 8 bases lining up with TRBD1. The junction had 7 bases not matched to a gene; V was cut back by 4 bases and J by 4 bases. The CDR3 is 14 residues long. Germline V lookup: CDR1 SGHRS, CDR2 YFSETQ. The chain's CDR3 is CASSTGQGAYEQYF. The CDR3 DNA sequence: TGCGCCAGCAGCACCGGACAGGGAGCGTACGAGCAGTACTTC.

The rearrangement links TRBV18 to TRBJ2-2; 14 bases fit TRBD2. Germline CDR1 KGHSH, CDR2 LQKENI. This CDR3 comprises 18 residues. V trimming: 2 bases; J trimming: 7 bases; junction bases outside the gene matches: 9. The CDR3 DNA reads TGTGCCAGCTCACCAAACCCAGGGACTAGCGGGAGCCTCGGGGAGCTGTTTTTT. The encoded protein is CASSPNPGTSGSLGELFF.

The chain combines TRBV5-5 with TRBJ2-1, with D possibly TRBD2 on 6 matching bases. The germline V gene encodes CDR1 SGHKS and CDR2 YYEKEE (reference sequence). Trimming removed 0 bases from V and 4 bases from J, with 14 bases in between. This CDR3 comprises 16 residues. This CDR3 reads CASSLDGGTNYNEQFF. The CDR3 bases are TGTGCCAGCAGCTTGGATGGCGGGACGAATTACAATGAGCAGTTCTTC.

The CDR3 loop is CASSLVLAGAYEQYF. The DNA of the CDR3 is TGTGCCAGCAGCTTAGTGCTAGCGGGAGCCTACGAGCAGTACTTC. This sequence joins TRBV7-2 and TRBJ2-7; 10 nucleotides match TRBD2. CDR1 is SGHTA, CDR2 FQGNSA, per germline. Germline trimming cut 1 base from V and 2 bases from J; bases unmatched to any gene: 2. The CDR3 extends over 15 amino acids.

This chain uses TRBV5-6 with TRBJ2-3, with D maybe TRBD1 (5 bases). The CDR3 is 16 residues long. V lost 4 bases, J lost 1 base, and 16 bases lay in between. Germline assignment: CDR1 SGHDT and CDR2 YYEEEE. In DNA form, the CDR3 reads TGTGCCAGCAGCCAGTCAGGGTGGATCGGCACAGATACGCAGTATTTT. Its translation is CASSQSGWIGTDTQYF.

This chain links TRBV18 with TRBJ2-3; 9 nucleotides align to TRBD2. The CDR3 runs to 17 residues. The germline gives CDR1 KGHSH, CDR2 LQKENI. The ends lost 3 bases at V and 3 bases at J; junction bases unmatched: 10. In DNA, the CDR3 is TGTGCCAGCTCACCCGATGCTAGCGGGGAACTTACAGATACGCAGTATTTT. This encodes CASSPDASGELTDTQYF.

The J gene is TRBJ2-5, the V gene TRBV28, with 11 bases that match TRBD2. Germline CDR1 is MDHEN and CDR2 is SYDVKM. There are 14 residues in the CDR3. Trimming at V came to 5 bases and at J to 6 bases, leaving 5 bases not matched to a gene. The CDR3 DNA sequence: TGTGCCAGCAGTCCTAGCGGGGGGTGGCAGACCCAGTACTTC. It yields the protein CASSPSGGWQTQYF. The variable domain in full, completed from reference TRBV28 and TRBJ2-5, reads DVKVTQSSRYLVKRTGEKVFLECVQDMDHENMFWYRQDPGLGLRLIYFSYDVKMKEKGDIPEGYSVSREKKERFSLILESASTNQTSMYLCASSPSGGWQTQYFGPGTRLLVL.

V usage is TRBV5-1 and J usage is TRBJ2-1; 8 bases match TRBD2. The CDR3 totals 15 residues. The J segment lost 5 bases and the V segment lost 0 bases, leaving 4 bases of the junction unmatched. Germline values: CDR1 SGHRS, CDR2 YFSETQ. The CDR3 spells CASSLDLGRDNEQFF. The CDR3 DNA reads TGCGCCAGCAGCTTGGATCTCGGGAGGGACAATGAGCAGTTCTTC.

This sequence joins TRBV10-3 and TRBJ2-3; no clear D. V was shortened by 6 bases and J by 0 bases, with 16 bases between the two germline ends. The CDR3 covers 16 residues. CDR1 is ENHRY and CDR2 is SYGVKD in the germline V gene. CDR3 sequence reads: CAISPRGTTSTDTQYF. In DNA form, the CDR3 reads TGTGCCATCAGCCCGCGCGGAACTACTAGCACAGATACGCAGTATTTT.

This sequence joins TRBV19 and TRBJ2-1; maybe TRBD2 (5 bases). The V gene's germline CDR1 is LNHDA and CDR2 SQIVND (reference sequence). Deletions cut 6 bases from V and 10 bases from J, with 16 bases between. This CDR3 spans 13 amino acids. This chain's CDR3 is CASSLAIVAEQFF. As DNA, the CDR3 is TGTGCCAGTAGCCTAGCTATAGTGGCCGAGCAGTTCTTC.